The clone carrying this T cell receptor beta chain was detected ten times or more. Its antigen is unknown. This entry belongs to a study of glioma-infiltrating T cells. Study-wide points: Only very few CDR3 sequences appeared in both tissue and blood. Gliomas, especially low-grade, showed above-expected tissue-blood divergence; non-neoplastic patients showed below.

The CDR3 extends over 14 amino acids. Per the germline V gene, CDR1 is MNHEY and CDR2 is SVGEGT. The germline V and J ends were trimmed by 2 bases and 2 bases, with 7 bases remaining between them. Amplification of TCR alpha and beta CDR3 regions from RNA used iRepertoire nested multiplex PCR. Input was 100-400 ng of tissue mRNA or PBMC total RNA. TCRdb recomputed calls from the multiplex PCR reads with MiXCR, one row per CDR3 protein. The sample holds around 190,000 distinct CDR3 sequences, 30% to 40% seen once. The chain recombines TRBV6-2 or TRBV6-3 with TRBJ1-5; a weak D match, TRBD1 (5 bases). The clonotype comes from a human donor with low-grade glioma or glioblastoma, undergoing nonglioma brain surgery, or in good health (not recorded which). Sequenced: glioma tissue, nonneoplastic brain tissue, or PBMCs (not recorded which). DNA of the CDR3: TGTGCCAGCAGTTACCAACAGGGCAATCAGCCCCAGCATTTT. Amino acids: CASSYQQGNQPQHF.